The clone carrying this T cell receptor (beta chain) was seen repeatedly, ten times or more. The lymph nodes were axillary draining lymph nodes from breast cancer patients. The data originate from a study of breast tumors, draining lymph nodes, adjacent tissues. TCRdb re-called the multiplex PCR reads with MiXCR, one entry per CDR3 protein. Of 150,000 to 200,000 distinct CDR3 sequences detected, roughly 30% appear once; the ten largest clones hold over 3.5%. The V and J ends lost 0 bases and 5 bases respectively, with 19 bases between them. The CDR3 loop spans 17 amino acids. CDR1 SGHVS and CDR2 FQNEAQ come from the germline V gene.

V usage is TRBV7-8 and J usage is TRBJ2-5; tentatively, D is TRBD1 (6 bases). The clonotype was recovered from a female donor with breast cancer. Some clones in this sample may be carry-over from other donors' samples. Sequenced: axillary lymph node tissue. CDR3 DNA: TGTGCCAGCAGCTTAGCCATGAGTGGGGGCGTCGTGGAGACCCAGTACTTC. This sequence encodes CASSLAMSGGVVETQYF.